This T cell receptor beta chain was recorded in a study of T cell responses to AZD1222 COVID-19 vaccine. On the study more broadly: Analyses pooled second doses at about 4 or about 12 weeks. Regarding the study as a whole: Only six or seven AZD1222 recipients tested seropositive at baseline. Two AZD1222 doses significantly raised spike-specific TCR breadth and depth over controls. Per reports, nearly half of all spike-specific TCRs target regions that are unmutated in variants.

Regarding this clone: The antigen remains unidentified.

Data came from immunoSEQ multiplex PCR; TCRdb stores just in-frame clones and leaves some out. Of 250,000 or so clones in the sample, 80% to 95% were seen once. Trimming removed 4 bases from V and 7 bases from J, with 4 bases in between. This CDR3 has 11 residues. The germline CDR1 and CDR2 sequences are MNHEY and SVGEGT. The gene calls are TRBV6-2 or TRBV6-3 and TRBJ1-4; D not resolved. The specimen was peripheral blood, collected on day 0 of AZD1222 vaccination. This receptor was taken from an adult in good health. CDR3 protein: CASSFSEKLFF. The CDR3 DNA reads TGTGCCAGCAGTTTCAGTGAAAAACTGTTTTTT.